A single sample gave rise to the 7 T cell receptor beta chains below, sequenced in a study of T-cell reconstitution after alpha-beta-depleted transplantation in children. Unique molecular identifiers were used to barcode this TCRbeta library. From the PCR reads, TCRdb called clonotypes with MiXCR, one entry per CDR3 protein. The sample contains around 100,000 distinct CDR3 sequences, approximately 5.4% of which appear only once. Sequenced material: PBMCs, mostly from graft donor cells, taken 60 days after TCRalphabeta/CD19-depleted stem cell transplant. The receptor source for this set is a female patient aged 2 to 10 who had a stem cell transplant for Fanconi anemia, so the T cells may come from the graft donor.

At least ten counts were recorded for this clonotype. The rearrangement joins TRBV7-2 to TRBJ2-3, with D maybe TRBD2 (6 bases). V was clipped by 3 bases and J by 5 bases, with 9 bases between them. This CDR3 region has 13 residues. CDR1 SGHTA and CDR2 FQGNSA come from the germline V gene. The CDR3 spells CASSFLGGDTQYF. The CDR3 DNA reads TGTGCCAGCAGCTTTCTCGGGGGAGATACGCAGTATTTT.

This clonotype came up many times. V usage is TRBV6-5 and J usage is TRBJ2-3, with 7 bases lining up with TRBD2. Germline-derived CDR1 and CDR2 are MNHEY and SVGAGI. The J segment lost 3 bases and the V segment lost 4 bases, leaving 13 bases of the junction unmatched. CDR3 size: 17 residues. In DNA form, the CDR3 reads TGTGCCAGCAGTTTCGGAGCGGGAACCGAAAGGACAGATACGCAGTATTTT. Its translation: CASSFGAGTERTDTQYF.

This clonotype was counted at least ten times. The chain links TRBV9 to TRBJ2-7, with TRBD1 identical over 8 bases. Germline CDR1 SGDLS, CDR2 YYNGEE. V dropped 4 bases and J dropped 5; count of bases not matched to a gene: 11. This CDR3 is 15 amino acids long. CDR3 in amino acids: CASSSRQGTSHEQYF. CDR3 DNA: TGTGCCAGCAGCTCTCGACAGGGGACCTCTCACGAGCAGTACTTC.

This chain links TRBV30 with TRBJ1-2; a possible D gene is TRBD1 (6 bases). Trimming removed 2 bases at V and 4 bases at J, with 20 bases between. In germline, CDR1 is GTSNPN, CDR2 SVGIG (reference sequence). This CDR3 has 16 amino acids. The CDR3 coding sequence is TGTGCCTGGAGTCCACTCCTTACGGGGACAATCTATGGCTACACCTTC. As protein: CAWSPLLTGTIYGYTF.

This clonotype was observed many times. The chain links TRBV7-9 to TRBJ1-1; D is uncertain. Germline V gene lookup returns CDR1 SEHNR and CDR2 FQNEAQ (reference sequence). CDR3 length: 18 residues. V lost 4 bases and J 0 bases, leaving 21 bases between the germline ends. CDR3 residues: CASSSSTIYGRLNTEAFF. The CDR3 DNA follows: TGTGCCAGCAGCTCTTCAACTATTTACGGACGGCTGAACACTGAAGCTTTCTTT.

This clonotype was counted a few times. The chain uses TRBV20-1 and TRBJ2-3; D gene uncertain. CDR3 length: 15 amino acids. V lost 1 base to trimming and J lost 0 bases, with 11 bases between them. The germline gives CDR1 DFQATT, CDR2 SNEGSKA (reference sequence). CDR3 protein: CSARAQPASTDTQYF. As DNA, the CDR3 is TGCAGTGCTAGAGCACAGCCAGCTAGCACAGATACGCAGTATTTT.

This clonotype was seen at least ten times. The V gene is TRBV5-1, the J gene TRBJ1-1; 10 positions agree with TRBD1. Trimming removed 3 bases from V and 5 bases from J; junction bases left unmatched: 4. Germline V gives CDR1 SGHRS, CDR2 YFSETQ. CDR3 length: 14 residues. CDR3 loop: CASSWKDRGTEAFF. CDR3 DNA sequence: TGCGCCAGCAGCTGGAAGGACAGGGGGACTGAAGCTTTCTTT.